The subject of this entry is one TCR beta chain. The CDR3 spans 14 residues. With 5 bases clipped from V and 9 bases from J, the junction kept 5 bases outside the gene matches. Germline CDR1 reads MNHNY; CDR2 reads SVGAGI (reference sequence). This sample is part of a study of blood T cell repertoires in COVID-19. Across the study: T cells, B-cell-depleted T cells, or PBMCs supplied cDNA or gDNA.

Per the original data handling: Estimation of nucleated cell counts relied on the amplification of reference gene primers. Measured with immunoSEQ multiplex PCR; TCRdb has only the in-frame clones, and not every one. V, J and clone size reflect that table, while D and trimming were determined from the DNA. The sample gives about 140,000 clones, 80% to 90% of which show up once; about 1.7% is in the top ten. The sequence came from a woman aged 45-60 years with acute or convalescent COVID-19. This rearrangement joins TRBV6-6 to TRBJ1-6; 9 nucleotides align to TRBD1. Material: peripheral blood. This CDR3 is CASSETGGGSPLHF. CDR3 in DNA: TGTGCCAGCAGTGAGACAGGGGGTGGTTCACCCCTCCACTTT.